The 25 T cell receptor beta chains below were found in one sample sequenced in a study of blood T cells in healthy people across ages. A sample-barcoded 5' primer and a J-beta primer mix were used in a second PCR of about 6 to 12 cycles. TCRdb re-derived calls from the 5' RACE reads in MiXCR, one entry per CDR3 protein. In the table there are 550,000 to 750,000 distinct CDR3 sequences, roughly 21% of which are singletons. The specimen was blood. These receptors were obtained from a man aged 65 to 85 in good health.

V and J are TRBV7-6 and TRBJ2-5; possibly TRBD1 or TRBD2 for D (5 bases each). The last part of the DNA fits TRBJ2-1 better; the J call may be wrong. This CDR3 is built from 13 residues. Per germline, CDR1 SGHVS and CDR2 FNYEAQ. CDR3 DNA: TGTGCCAGCAGCCCATCGGGACCGGGTGAGCAGTTCTTC. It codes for CASSPSGPGEQFF.

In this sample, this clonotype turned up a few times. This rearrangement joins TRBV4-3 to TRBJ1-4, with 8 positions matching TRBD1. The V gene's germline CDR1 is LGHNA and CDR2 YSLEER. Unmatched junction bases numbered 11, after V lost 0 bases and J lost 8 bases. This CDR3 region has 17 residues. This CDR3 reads CASSQDAARGDREKLFF. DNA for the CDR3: TGCGCCAGCAGCCAAGATGCAGCGAGAGGGGACAGGGAAAAACTGTTTTTT.

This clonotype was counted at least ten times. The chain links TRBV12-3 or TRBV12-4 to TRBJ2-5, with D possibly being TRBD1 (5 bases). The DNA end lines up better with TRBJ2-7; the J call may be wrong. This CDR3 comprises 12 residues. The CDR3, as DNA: TGTGCCAGCAGGATATCAGGGTACGAGCAGTACTTC. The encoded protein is CASRISGYEQYF.

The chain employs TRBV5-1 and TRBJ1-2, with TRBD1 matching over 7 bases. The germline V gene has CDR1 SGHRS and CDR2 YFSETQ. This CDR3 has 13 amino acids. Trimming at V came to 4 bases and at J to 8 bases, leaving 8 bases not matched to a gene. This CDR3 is CASSANRGLGYTF. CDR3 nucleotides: TGCGCCAGCAGCGCCAACAGGGGCCTGGGCTACACCTTC. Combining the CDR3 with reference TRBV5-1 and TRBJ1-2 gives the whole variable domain KAGVTQTPRYLIKTRGQQVTLSCSPISGHRSVSWYQQTPGQGLQFLFEYFSETQRNKGNFPGRFSGRQFSNSRSEMNVSTLELGDSALYLCASSANRGLGYTFGSGTRLTVV.

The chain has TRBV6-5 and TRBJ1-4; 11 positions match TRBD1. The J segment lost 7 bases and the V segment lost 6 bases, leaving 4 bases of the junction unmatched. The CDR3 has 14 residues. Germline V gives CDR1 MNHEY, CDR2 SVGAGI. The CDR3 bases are TGTGCCAGCAGACGGACAGGGGGCGGTGAAAAACTGTTTTTT. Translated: CASRRTGGGEKLFF.

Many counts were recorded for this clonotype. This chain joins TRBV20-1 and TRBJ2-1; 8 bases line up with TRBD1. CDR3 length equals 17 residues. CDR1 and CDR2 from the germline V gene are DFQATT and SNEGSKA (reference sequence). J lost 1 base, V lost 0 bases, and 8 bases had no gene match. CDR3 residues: CSARDPRRGRSYNEQFF. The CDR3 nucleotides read TGCAGTGCTAGAGATCCCCGCAGGGGGCGGTCCTACAATGAGCAGTTCTTC.

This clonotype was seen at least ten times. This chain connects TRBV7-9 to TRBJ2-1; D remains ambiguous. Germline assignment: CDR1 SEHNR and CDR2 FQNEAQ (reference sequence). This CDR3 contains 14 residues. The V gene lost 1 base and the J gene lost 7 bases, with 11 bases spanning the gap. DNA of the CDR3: TGTGCCAGCAGCTTAGTCAGCAAAAAAAATGAGCAGTTCTTC. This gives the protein CASSLVSKKNEQFF.

Here the CDR3 reads CSARVPGGMKETQYF. The CDR3 DNA reads TGCAGTGCTAGAGTCCCAGGGGGGATGAAAGAGACCCAGTACTTC. The V and J genes are TRBV20-1 and TRBJ2-5, with a weak D call TRBD1 (7 bases). Trimming cost V 1 base and J 3 bases, with 15 bases left between them. The germline V gene has CDR1 DFQATT and CDR2 SNEGSKA (reference sequence). This CDR3 is built from 15 residues.

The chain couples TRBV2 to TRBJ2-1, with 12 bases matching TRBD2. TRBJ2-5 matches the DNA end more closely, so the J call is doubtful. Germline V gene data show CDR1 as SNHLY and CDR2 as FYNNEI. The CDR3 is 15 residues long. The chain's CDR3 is CASTKLAGGKETQYF. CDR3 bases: TGTGCCAGCACCAAGCTAGCGGGGGGGAAAGAGACCCAGTACTTC.

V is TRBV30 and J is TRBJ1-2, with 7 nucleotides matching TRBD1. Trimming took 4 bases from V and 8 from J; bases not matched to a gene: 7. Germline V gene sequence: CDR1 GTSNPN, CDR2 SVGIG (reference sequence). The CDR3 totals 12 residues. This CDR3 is CAWKDRVWGYTF. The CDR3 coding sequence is TGTGCCTGGAAAGACAGGGTCTGGGGCTACACCTTC.

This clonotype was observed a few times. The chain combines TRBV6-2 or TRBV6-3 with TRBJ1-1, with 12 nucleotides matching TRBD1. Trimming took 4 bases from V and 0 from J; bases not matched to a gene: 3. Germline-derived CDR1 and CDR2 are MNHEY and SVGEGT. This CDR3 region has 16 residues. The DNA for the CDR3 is TGTGCCAGCAGTTCGGGACAGGGGGCGATGAACACTGAAGCTTTCTTT. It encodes CASSSGQGAMNTEAFF.

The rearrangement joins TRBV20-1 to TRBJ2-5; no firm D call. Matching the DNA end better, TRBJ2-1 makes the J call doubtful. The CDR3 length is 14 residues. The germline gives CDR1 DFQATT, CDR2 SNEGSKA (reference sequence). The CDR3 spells CSARSDNHFLEQFF. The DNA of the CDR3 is TGCAGTGCTAGAAGCGATAACCACTTTTTGGAGCAGTTCTTC.

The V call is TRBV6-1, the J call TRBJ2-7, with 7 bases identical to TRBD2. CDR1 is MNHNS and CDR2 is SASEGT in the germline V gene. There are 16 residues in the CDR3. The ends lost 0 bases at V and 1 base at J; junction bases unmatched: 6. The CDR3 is CASSEARGSGSYEQYF. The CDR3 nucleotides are TGTGCCAGCAGTGAAGCTCGCGGGAGTGGGTCCTACGAGCAGTACTTC.

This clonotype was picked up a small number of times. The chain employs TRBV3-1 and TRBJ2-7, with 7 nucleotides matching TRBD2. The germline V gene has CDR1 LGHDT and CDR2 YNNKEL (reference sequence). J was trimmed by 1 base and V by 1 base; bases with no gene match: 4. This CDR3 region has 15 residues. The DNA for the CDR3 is TGTGCCAGCAGCCAAGGCATTAGCGGGTCCTACGAGCAGTACTTC. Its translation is CASSQGISGSYEQYF.

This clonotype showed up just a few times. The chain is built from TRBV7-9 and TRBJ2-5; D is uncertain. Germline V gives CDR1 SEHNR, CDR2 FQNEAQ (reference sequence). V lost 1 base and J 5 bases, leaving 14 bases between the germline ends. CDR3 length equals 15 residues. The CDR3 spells CASSLEVSSRETQYF. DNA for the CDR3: TGTGCCAGCAGCTTAGAAGTCAGCAGCCGGGAGACCCAGTACTTC.

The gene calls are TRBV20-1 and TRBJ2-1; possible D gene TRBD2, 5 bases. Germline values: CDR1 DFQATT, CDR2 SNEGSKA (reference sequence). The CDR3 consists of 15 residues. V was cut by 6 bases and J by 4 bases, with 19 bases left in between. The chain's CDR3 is CSASPRVQIYNEQFF. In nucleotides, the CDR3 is TGCAGTGCCAGCCCGCGGGTACAGATTTACAATGAGCAGTTCTTC.

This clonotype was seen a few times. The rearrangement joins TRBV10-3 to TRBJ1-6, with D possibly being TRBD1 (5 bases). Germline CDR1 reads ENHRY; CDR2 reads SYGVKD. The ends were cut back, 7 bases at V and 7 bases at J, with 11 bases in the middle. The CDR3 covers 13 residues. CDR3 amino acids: CAITETENSPLHF. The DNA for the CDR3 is TGTGCCATCACCGAGACAGAGAATTCACCCCTCCACTTT.

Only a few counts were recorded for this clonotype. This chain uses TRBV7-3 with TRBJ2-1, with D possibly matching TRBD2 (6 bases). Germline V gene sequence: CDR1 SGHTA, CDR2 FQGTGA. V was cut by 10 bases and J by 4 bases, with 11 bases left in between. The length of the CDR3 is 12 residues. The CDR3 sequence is CANGLIYNEQFF. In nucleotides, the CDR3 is TGTGCCAACGGACTAATATACAATGAGCAGTTCTTC.

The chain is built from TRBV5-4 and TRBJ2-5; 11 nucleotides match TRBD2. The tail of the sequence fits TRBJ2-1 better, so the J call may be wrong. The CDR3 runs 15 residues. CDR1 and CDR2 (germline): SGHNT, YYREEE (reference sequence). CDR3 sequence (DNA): TGTGCCAGCAGGGTTGGGGGACTAGCGGTAAATGAGCAGTTCTTC. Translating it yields CASRVGGLAVNEQFF.

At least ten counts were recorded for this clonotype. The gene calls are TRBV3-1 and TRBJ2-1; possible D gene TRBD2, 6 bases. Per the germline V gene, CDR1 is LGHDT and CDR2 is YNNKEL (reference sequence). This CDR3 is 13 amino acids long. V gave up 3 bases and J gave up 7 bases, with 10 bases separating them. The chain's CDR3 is CASSQDYNNEQFF. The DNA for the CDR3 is TGTGCCAGCAGCCAGGACTACAATAATGAGCAGTTCTTC.

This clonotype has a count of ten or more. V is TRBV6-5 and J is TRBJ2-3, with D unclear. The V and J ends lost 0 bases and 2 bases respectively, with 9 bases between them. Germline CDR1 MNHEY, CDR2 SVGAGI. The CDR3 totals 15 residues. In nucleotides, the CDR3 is TGTGCCAGCAGTTACTCGGACCAATACACAGATACGCAGTATTTT. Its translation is CASSYSDQYTDTQYF.

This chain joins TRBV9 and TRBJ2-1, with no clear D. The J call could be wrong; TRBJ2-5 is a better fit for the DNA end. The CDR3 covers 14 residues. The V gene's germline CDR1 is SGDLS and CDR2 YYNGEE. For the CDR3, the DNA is TGTGCCAGCAGCGTAGGGGGTTTAGAAGAGACCCAGTACTTC. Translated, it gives CASSVGGLEETQYF.

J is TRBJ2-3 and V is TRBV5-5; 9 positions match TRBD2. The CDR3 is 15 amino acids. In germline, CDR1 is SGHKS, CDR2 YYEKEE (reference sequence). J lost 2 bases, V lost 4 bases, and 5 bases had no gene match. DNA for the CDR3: TGTGCCAGCAGCATCTGGACTAGCGACACAGATACGCAGTATTTT. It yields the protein CASSIWTSDTDTQYF.

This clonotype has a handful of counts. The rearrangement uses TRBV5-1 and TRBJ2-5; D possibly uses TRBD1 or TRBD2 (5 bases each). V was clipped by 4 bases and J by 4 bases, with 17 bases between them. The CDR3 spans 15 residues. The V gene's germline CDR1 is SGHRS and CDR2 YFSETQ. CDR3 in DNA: TGCGCCAGCAGCCCGGGAATCACCCAGGGAGAGACCCAGTACTTC. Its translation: CASSPGITQGETQYF.

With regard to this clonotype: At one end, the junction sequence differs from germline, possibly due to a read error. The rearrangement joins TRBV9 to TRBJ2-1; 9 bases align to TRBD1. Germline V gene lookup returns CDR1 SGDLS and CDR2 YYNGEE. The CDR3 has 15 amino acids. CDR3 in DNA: TGTGCCAGCAGCGTAGGGGGACAGGGCCACAATGGGCAGTTCTTC. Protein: CASSVGGQGHNGQFF. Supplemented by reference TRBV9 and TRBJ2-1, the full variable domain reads DSGVTQTPKHLITATGQRVTLRCSPRSGDLSVYWYQQSLDQGLQFLIQYYNGEERAKGNILERFSAQQFPDLHSELNLSSLELGDSALYFCASSVGGQGHNGQFFGPGTRLTVL.